This record looks at one T cell receptor beta chain sequence and its context. The antigen is unknown. There are 14 residues in the CDR3. Deletions cut 8 bases from V and 4 bases from J, with 16 bases between. The germline V gene encodes CDR1 MNHEY and CDR2 SVGEGT. TCRdb re-derived calls from the reads in MiXCR, one entry per CDR3 protein. This sample has around 430,000 distinct CDR3 sequences, with about 39% found just once. The data were obtained in a study of T cell repertoires in cytomegalovirus infection. Study summary: Well-studied HLA-B-restricted epitopes and recently identified HLA-C-restricted epitopes of CMV were both used in the study.

Overall study results and limits: Using cumulative public TCR beta family frequency, the authors identified those who carried CMV together with the relevant HLA. The ex vivo response showed dominance by HLA-C-restricted CMV-specific TCR beta clonotypes.

The rearrangement joins TRBV6-2 or TRBV6-3 to TRBJ2-3; no definite D call. Sequencing used cultured PBMCs, obtained from culture after CMV antigen stimulation. The TCR originated in a human donor in good health (CMV status not recorded). Some clones in this sample may be carry-over from other donors' samples. This CDR3 is CASARAVVADTQYF. CDR3 DNA: TGTGCCAGCGCACGGGCTGTTGTGGCAGATACGCAGTATTTT.